What follows are 17 T cell receptor beta chains derived from one specimen sequenced in a study of T cell responses to AZD1222 COVID-19 vaccine. The data were produced by immunoSEQ multiplex PCR, yet TCRdb's version contains in-frame clones alone and is incomplete. Of 180,000 or so clones in the sample, 85% to 95% were seen once. The sample was peripheral blood, taken 28 days after the second dose of the MenACWY control vaccine. These receptors were obtained from an adult who received the MenACWY meningococcal vaccine as a control.

The chain uses TRBV12-3 or TRBV12-4 and TRBJ1-6; D is undetermined. The CDR3 consists of 13 residues. With 5 bases removed from V and 11 bases from J, the gap between germline ends came to 13 bases. CDR3 sequence reads: CASSPPPGTPLHF. Written as DNA, the CDR3 is TGTGCCAGCAGTCCGCCTCCTGGTACACCCCTCCACTTT.

This chain links TRBV5-4 with TRBJ1-4; 7 nucleotides match TRBD1. Germline lookup yields CDR1 SGHNT and CDR2 YYREEE (reference sequence). This CDR3 has 14 amino acids. The J segment lost 5 bases and the V segment lost 5 bases, leaving 6 bases of the junction unmatched. CDR3: CASSPGGENEKLFF. The CDR3 nucleotides read TGTGCCAGCAGTCCAGGGGGGGAAAATGAAAAACTGTTTTTT. Full variable domain (remainder filled in from reference TRBV5-4 and TRBJ1-4): ETGVTQSPTHLIKTRGQQVTLRCSSQSGHNTVSWYQQALGQGPQFIFQYYREEENGRGNFPPRFSGLQFPNYSSELNVNALELDDSALYLCASSPGGENEKLFFGSGTQLSVL.

This sequence joins TRBV5-1 and TRBJ2-2; 7 bases are shared with TRBD1. The trim removed 4 bases at V and 3 bases at J, leaving 3 bases unmatched. Per the germline V gene, CDR1 is SGHRS and CDR2 is YFSETQ. The CDR3 covers 14 residues. The CDR3 loop is CASSAGTDTGELFF. The CDR3, as DNA: TGCGCCAGCAGCGCCGGGACAGACACCGGGGAGCTGTTTTTT.

The chain is built from TRBV2 and TRBJ2-7; 12 bases fit TRBD2. The V and J ends lost 6 bases and 3 bases, in that order; junction bases with no gene match: 3. The CDR3 has 14 residues. Germline V gene lookup returns CDR1 SNHLY and CDR2 FYNNEI. The CDR3 reads CASSQTSGGYEQYF. CDR3 DNA: TGTGCCAGCAGCCAGACTAGCGGGGGCTACGAGCAGTACTTC.

This chain connects TRBV5-8 to TRBJ2-3, with D unclear. The germline V and J ends were trimmed by 1 base and 2 bases, with 5 bases remaining between them. Germline V gene data show CDR1 as SGHTS and CDR2 as YDEGEE. CDR3 length: 13 amino acids. In DNA, the CDR3 is TGTGCCAGCAGCTTGAGGGCCACAGATACGCAGTATTTT. Translation gives CASSLRATDTQYF.

V is TRBV12-3 or TRBV12-4 and J is TRBJ1-5; no clear D. This CDR3 contains 11 residues. Trimming removed 6 bases from V and 6 bases from J, with 6 bases in between. The CDR3 region has the DNA TGTGCCAGCAGCCACGGTCAGCCCCAGCATTTT. It codes for CASSHGQPQHF.

The rearrangement joins TRBV18 to TRBJ1-3; 8 bases are a match to TRBD1. Germline lookup yields CDR1 KGHSH and CDR2 LQKENI. The V and J ends lost 5 bases and 4 bases, in that order; junction bases with no gene match: 4. The CDR3 is 14 residues long. CDR3 in amino acids: CASSSTGVGNTIYF. CDR3 nucleotides: TGTGCCAGCTCATCGACAGGGGTCGGAAACACCATATATTTT.

The CDR3 protein is CASSEASQVNQPQHF. The CDR3, as DNA: TGTGCCAGCAGTGAAGCGAGCCAGGTCAATCAGCCCCAGCATTTT. The chain combines TRBV6-1 with TRBJ1-5; D unclear. Trimming removed 0 bases from V and 3 bases from J, with 9 bases in between. The CDR3 totals 15 residues. The germline gives CDR1 MNHNS, CDR2 SASEGT.

The CDR3 nucleotides are TGTGCCAGCAGCCACCGAAGAGGGACAGGGGGCCACTATGGCTACACCTTC. Its protein is CASSHRRGTGGHYGYTF. J is TRBJ1-2 and V is TRBV3-1 (or the pseudogene TRBV3-2); 12 bases are a match to TRBD1. CDR1 LGHDT and CDR2 YNNKEL come from the germline V gene (reference sequence). CDR3 length equals 17 residues. After removal of 3 bases from V and 3 bases from J, the junction contained 8 bases not matched to a gene.

V usage is TRBV19 and J usage is TRBJ1-4; unclear D gene. The CDR3 totals 14 residues. The V end lost 6 bases, the J end lost 8 bases, and 16 bases lay between the germline ends. From germline, CDR1 is LNHDA and CDR2 SQIVND (reference sequence). The CDR3 region has the DNA TGTGCCAGTAGAGGCCGAGGCACGCACGAAAAACTGTTTTTT. Protein product: CASRGRGTHEKLFF.

J is TRBJ1-2 and V is TRBV19; TRBD1 is a possible D gene (6 bases). The germline CDR1 and CDR2 sequences are LNHDA and SQIVND (reference sequence). With 1 base removed from V and 8 bases from J, the gap between germline ends came to 11 bases. This CDR3 is built from 13 residues. The CDR3 reads CASSIGGTPGYTF. The CDR3 DNA is TGTGCCAGTAGTATAGGAGGGACACCCGGCTACACCTTC.

This clone was detected once. This chain joins TRBV19 and TRBJ2-3, with 9 bases matching TRBD1. The germline gives CDR1 LNHDA, CDR2 SQIVND (reference sequence). Trimming took 1 base from V and 3 from J; bases not matched to a gene: 5. CDR3 length equals 16 residues. The CDR3 nucleotides read TGTGCCAGTAGTATAGCGGGGACAGGGACGACAGATACGCAGTATTTT. Its protein product is CASSIAGTGTTDTQYF.

The chain employs TRBV10-3 and TRBJ1-6; 8 nucleotides match TRBD1. This CDR3 spans 17 amino acids. Germline V gene data show CDR1 as ENHRY and CDR2 as SYGVKD. V lost 0 bases to trimming and J lost 4 bases; unmatched junction nucleotides: 5. The CDR3 spells CAISESSGTGYNSPLHF. The CDR3 DNA is TGTGCCATCAGTGAGTCTTCGGGGACAGGTTATAATTCACCCCTCCACTTT.

The J gene is TRBJ2-3, the V gene TRBV6-5; maybe TRBD1 (7 bases). V gave up 4 bases and J gave up 3 bases, with 11 bases separating them. Germline V gene data show CDR1 as MNHEY and CDR2 as SVGAGI. The length of the CDR3 is 14 residues. The CDR3 here is CASSSTGRTDTQYF. CDR3 sequence (DNA): TGTGCCAGCAGTTCGACAGGGAGGACAGATACGCAGTATTTT.

This chain joins TRBV20-1 and TRBJ1-1; D is undetermined. This CDR3 is built from 11 residues. Germline-derived CDR1 and CDR2 are DFQATT and SNEGSKA (reference sequence). The V and J ends lost 4 bases and 1 base respectively, with 4 bases between them. This CDR3 is CSAMRNTEAFF. DNA for the CDR3: TGCAGTGCTATGAGGAACACTGAAGCTTTCTTT.

The chain couples TRBV10-2 to TRBJ2-2; tentative D call: TRBD1 (5 bases). CDR3 length: 13 amino acids. With 4 bases removed from V and 7 bases from J, the gap between germline ends came to 10 bases. Germline V lookup: CDR1 WSHSY, CDR2 SAAADI. For the CDR3, the DNA is TGCGCCAGCAGTGGGACACTCGTCGGGGAGCTGTTTTTT. Its protein product is CASSGTLVGELFF.

The rearrangement joins TRBV27 to TRBJ1-6; 9 bases line up with TRBD1. V dropped 5 bases and J dropped 10; count of bases not matched to a gene: 9. This CDR3 contains 15 residues. CDR1 is MNHEY and CDR2 is SMNVEV in the germline V gene (reference sequence). CDR3 loop: CASSLLGQGTSPLHF. The DNA of the CDR3 is TGTGCCAGCAGTCTTCTGGGACAGGGCACCTCACCCCTCCACTTT.